These 21 T cell receptor beta chains were all obtained from the same sample, sequenced in a study of control samples from healthy donors and cancer patients. Method: immunoSEQ multiplex PCR; TCRdb's copy keeps in-frame clones and lacks some. The sample shows about 150,000 clones, 89% of them seen only once. The sequencing input was blood. All receptors come from a young man in good health.

The chain recombines TRBV5-4 with TRBJ2-2; TRBD1 matches at 8 bases. CDR1 is SGHNT and CDR2 is YYREEE in the germline V gene (reference sequence). Trimming removed 4 bases from V and 5 bases from J; junction bases left unmatched: 10. This CDR3 is built from 16 residues. CDR3 DNA: TGTGCCAGCAGCACCCGGGACAGGTTAAAAACCGGGGAGCTGTTTTTT. The encoded protein is CASSTRDRLKTGELFF.

This chain links TRBV21-1 with TRBJ1-5; the D segment call TRBD1 is taken from the table without a DNA check. TRBV21-1 is assigned pseudogene status. The CDR3 has 19 amino acids. CDR3 protein: CASSKAYPQGRYRNQPQHF. CDR3 bases: TGTGCCAGCAGCAAAGCTTATCCACAGGGGAGGTATCGCAATCAGCCCCAGCATTTT.

The chain couples TRBV10-3 to TRBJ2-7, with TRBD1 as a possible D gene (6 bases). Germline loops: CDR1 ENHRY, CDR2 SYGVKD. CDR3 length: 15 residues. Trimming cost V 3 bases and J 0 bases, with 12 bases left between them. This CDR3 is CAISDSTGSSYEQYF. In DNA form, the CDR3 reads TGTGCCATCAGTGACTCTACAGGGAGCTCCTACGAGCAGTACTTC.

The chain recombines TRBV11-3 with TRBJ2-7; D not resolved. Germline CDR1 is SGHNT and CDR2 is YENEEA. CDR3 size: 15 residues. V was cut by 4 bases and J by 6 bases, with 19 bases left in between. CDR3 protein: CASSSGLGLDLEQYF. The CDR3 DNA sequence: TGTGCCAGCAGCTCGGGCCTCGGGCTCGATCTCGAGCAGTACTTC. The complete variable domain, with remaining parts taken from reference TRBV11-3 and TRBJ2-7, reads EAGVVQSPRYKIIEKKQPVAFWCNPISGHNTLYWYLQNLGQGPELLIRYENEEAVDDSQLPKDRFSAERLKGVDSTLKIQPAELGDSAVYLCASSSGLGLDLEQYFGPGTRLTVT.

This sequence joins TRBV11-3 and TRBJ1-2, with a weak D call TRBD1 (6 bases). Germline assignment: CDR1 SGHNT and CDR2 YENEEA. Between the trimmed V and J ends, which lost 3 bases and 8 bases, there was a span of 7 bases. CDR3 length: 11 amino acids. In DNA form, the CDR3 reads TGTGCCAGCAGCTTGGGGACAGGCTACACCTTC. It encodes CASSLGTGYTF.

J is TRBJ1-3 and V is TRBV28; D is possibly TRBD1 (5 bases). Germline CDR1 and CDR2: MDHEN and SYDVKM. The ends were cut back, 3 bases at V and 2 bases at J, with 29 bases in the middle. The CDR3 is 21 amino acids. The DNA of the CDR3 is TGTGCCAGCAGTTTTGGGAGTACAACGACATTTCGGGGAGGGGCTGGAAACACCATATATTTT. Translation gives CASSFGSTTTFRGGAGNTIYF.

The chain couples TRBV7-8 to TRBJ2-3, with TRBD2 as a possible D gene (5 bases). Germline V CDR1 and CDR2: SGHVS, FQNEAQ. The CDR3 has 14 amino acids. Deletions cut 2 bases from V and 2 bases from J, with 8 bases between. The CDR3 coding sequence is TGTGCCAGCAGCTTAACCGACTACACAGATACGCAGTATTTT. It encodes CASSLTDYTDTQYF.

This rearrangement joins TRBV9 to TRBJ2-5; unclear D gene. The CDR3 is 16 amino acids. V gave up 0 bases and J gave up 4 bases, with 16 bases separating them. CDR1 SGDLS and CDR2 YYNGEE come from the germline V gene. Written as DNA, the CDR3 is TGTGCCAGCAGCGTAGGCTCCCCCCGGTCTCGAGAGACCCAGTACTTC. Encoded protein: CASSVGSPRSRETQYF.

The CDR3 sequence: CASSPRGGNTIYF. The DNA for the CDR3 is TGTGCCAGCAGCCCCCGGGGGGGAAACACCATATATTTT. The chain couples TRBV5-4 to TRBJ1-3; tentatively, D is TRBD1 (5 bases). This CDR3 has 13 residues. Germline V gene data show CDR1 as SGHNT and CDR2 as YYREEE (reference sequence). Trimming left V 4 bases short and J 4 bases short, with 9 bases between.

The chain has TRBV7-2 and TRBJ2-7; no firm D call. V lost 2 bases and J 6 bases, leaving 20 bases between the germline ends. Germline V CDR1 and CDR2: SGHTA, FQGNSA. CDR3 size: 16 residues. The CDR3 loop reads CASSLLSVVISSEQYF. The CDR3 DNA sequence: TGTGCCAGCAGCTTACTTAGTGTCGTGATCTCGTCCGAGCAGTACTTC. Full variable domain (outside the CDR3, taken from reference TRBV7-2 and TRBJ2-7): GAGVSQSPSNKVTEKGKDVELRCDPISGHTALYWYRQSLGQGLEFLIYFQGNSAPDKSGLPSDRFSAERTGGSVSTLTIQRTQQEDSAVYLCASSLLSVVISSEQYFGPGTRLTVT.

The chain joins TRBV7-3 to TRBJ2-3; D gene uncertain. V was cut by 5 bases and J by 8 bases, with 17 bases left in between. In germline, CDR1 is SGHTA, CDR2 FQGTGA. The CDR3 sequence is 14 residues long. The CDR3 DNA reads TGTGCCAGCAGCACCGGGTATTCCCCCGGTACGCAGTATTTT. It specifies CASSTGYSPGTQYF.

This clone was counted a single time. The V and J genes are TRBV18 and TRBJ2-7; D ambiguous. The ends were cut back, 4 bases at V and 3 bases at J, with 7 bases in the middle. This CDR3 comprises 12 residues. Germline CDR1 reads KGHSH; CDR2 reads LQKENI. The CDR3 DNA sequence: TGTGCCAGCTCACTATCGGACTACGAGCAGTACTTC. The encoded protein is CASSLSDYEQYF.

The chain employs TRBV19 and TRBJ2-3; 9 nucleotides agree with TRBD2. The CDR3 has 14 amino acids. Per the germline V gene, CDR1 is LNHDA and CDR2 is SQIVND (reference sequence). The junction had 3 bases not matched to a gene; V was cut back by 7 bases and J by 1 base. The CDR3 bases are TGTGCCAGTATCGTAGCGGGAGGCACAGATACGCAGTATTTT. Encoded protein: CASIVAGGTDTQYF. The full variable domain, in which reference TRBV19 and TRBJ2-3 provide the parts outside the CDR3, is DGGITQSPKYLFRKEGQNVTLSCEQNLNHDAMYWYRQDPGQGLRLIYYSQIVNDFQKGDIAEGYSVSREKKESFPLTVTSAQKNPTAFYLCASIVAGGTDTQYFGPGTRLTVL.

This clone was counted a single time. This chain links TRBV9 with TRBJ1-3; the D gene is possibly TRBD1 (6 bases). CDR3 size: 15 residues. Trimming left V 4 bases short and J 4 bases short, with 15 bases between. The germline V gene has CDR1 SGDLS and CDR2 YYNGEE. The CDR3 sequence: CASSPLGGAGNTIYF. The CDR3 DNA follows: TGTGCCAGCAGCCCCCTGGGGGGGGCAGGAAACACCATATATTTT.

The rearrangement joins TRBV2 to TRBJ2-5; D is undetermined. Looked up from germline, CDR1 is SNHLY and CDR2 is FYNNEI. The CDR3 totals 9 residues. The V and J ends lost 10 bases and 5 bases respectively, with 5 bases between them. In nucleotides, the CDR3 is TGTGCCACCGGGGAGACCCAGTACTTC. It translates to CATGETQYF. The whole variable domain, remainder taken from reference TRBV2 and TRBJ2-5, is EPEVTQTPSHQVTQMGQEVILRCVPISNHLYFYWYRQILGQKVEFLVSFYNNEISEKSEIFDDQFSVERPDGSNFTLKIRSTKLEDSAMYFCATGETQYFGPGTRLLVL.

V and J are TRBV29-1 and TRBJ2-7; D is unclear. Germline V gene sequence: CDR1 SQVTM, CDR2 ANQGSEA. The CDR3 loop spans 11 amino acids. The V end lost 4 bases, the J end lost 4 bases, and 8 bases lay between the germline ends. The chain's CDR3 is CSVVTIYEQYF. CDR3 nucleotides: TGCAGCGTTGTTACGATTTACGAGCAGTACTTC.

V is TRBV4-1 and J is TRBJ2-5; D is undetermined. The germline CDR1 and CDR2 sequences are MGHRA and YSYEKL. CDR3 length equals 15 residues. Between the trimmed V and J ends, which lost 1 base and 1 base, there was a span of 10 bases. CDR3 residues: CASSQARPSQETQYF. CDR3 DNA sequence: TGCGCCAGCAGCCAAGCTAGGCCATCCCAAGAGACCCAGTACTTC.

V and J are TRBV25-1 and TRBJ2-1, with D maybe TRBD1 (6 bases). The V gene's germline CDR1 is MGHDK and CDR2 SYGVNS. V was pared by 3 bases and J by 6 bases, with 12 bases between. This CDR3 has 14 residues. This chain's CDR3 is CASSDGRGPNEQFF. The CDR3 DNA reads as TGTGCCAGCAGTGACGGCAGGGGTCCCAATGAGCAGTTCTTC.

The chain has TRBV27 and TRBJ2-5; no firm D call. Trimming left V 6 bases short and J 1 base short, with 12 bases between. The CDR3 runs to 14 residues. The germline CDR1 and CDR2 sequences are MNHEY and SMNVEV (reference sequence). The CDR3 loop is CASSPLTFQETQYF. As DNA, the CDR3 is TGTGCCAGCAGCCCCTTGACATTCCAAGAGACCCAGTACTTC.

The V gene is TRBV4-1, the J gene TRBJ2-6; tentative D call: TRBD2 (6 bases). Germline V lookup: CDR1 MGHRA, CDR2 YSYEKL. The CDR3 covers 18 residues. The germline V and J ends were trimmed by 3 bases and 0 bases, with 15 bases remaining between them. The CDR3 here is CASSHLSGGLSGANVLTF. In nucleotides, the CDR3 is TGCGCCAGCAGCCACCTCTCCGGAGGGCTCTCTGGGGCCAACGTCCTGACTTTC.

J is TRBJ2-3 and V is TRBV4-1; D not certain. Per the germline V gene, CDR1 is MGHRA and CDR2 is YSYEKL. Trimming shortened V by 6 bases and J by 6 bases, and 13 bases separated the two germline ends. The CDR3 is 13 amino acids. In nucleotides, the CDR3 is TGCGCCAGCAGTTGGGAACTGCGGGATACGCAGTATTTT. The encoded protein is CASSWELRDTQYF.